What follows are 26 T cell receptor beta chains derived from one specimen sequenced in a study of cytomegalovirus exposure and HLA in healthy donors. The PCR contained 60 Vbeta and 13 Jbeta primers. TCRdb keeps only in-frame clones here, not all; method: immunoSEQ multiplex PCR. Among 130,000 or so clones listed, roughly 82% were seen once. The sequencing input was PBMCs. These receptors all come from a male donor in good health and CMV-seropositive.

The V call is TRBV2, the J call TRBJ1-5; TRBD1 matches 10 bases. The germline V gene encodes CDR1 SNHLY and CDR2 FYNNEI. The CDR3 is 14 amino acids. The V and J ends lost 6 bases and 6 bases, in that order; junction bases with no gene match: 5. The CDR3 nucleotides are TGTGCCAGCAGGGGGGGACAGGGGTTTCAGCCCCAGCATTTT. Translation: CASRGGQGFQPQHF.

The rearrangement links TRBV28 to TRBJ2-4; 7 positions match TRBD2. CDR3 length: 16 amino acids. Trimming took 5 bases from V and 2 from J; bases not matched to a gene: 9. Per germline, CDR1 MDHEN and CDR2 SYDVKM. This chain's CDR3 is CASSPPGGSPKNIQYF. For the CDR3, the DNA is TGTGCCAGCAGTCCGCCCGGGGGGTCCCCCAAAAACATTCAGTACTTC.

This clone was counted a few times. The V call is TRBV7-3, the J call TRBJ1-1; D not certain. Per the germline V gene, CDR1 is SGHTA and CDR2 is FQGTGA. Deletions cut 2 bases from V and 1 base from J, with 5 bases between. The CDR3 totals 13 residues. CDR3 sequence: CASSLVKNTEAFF. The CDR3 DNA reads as TGTGCCAGCAGCTTAGTTAAGAACACTGAAGCTTTCTTT.

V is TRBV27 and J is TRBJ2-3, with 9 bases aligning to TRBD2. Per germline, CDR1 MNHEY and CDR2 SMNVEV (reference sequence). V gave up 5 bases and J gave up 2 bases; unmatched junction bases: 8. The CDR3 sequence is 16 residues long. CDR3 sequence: CASSPPAGGFTDTQYF. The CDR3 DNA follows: TGTGCCAGCAGTCCACCTGCGGGAGGGTTCACAGATACGCAGTATTTT.

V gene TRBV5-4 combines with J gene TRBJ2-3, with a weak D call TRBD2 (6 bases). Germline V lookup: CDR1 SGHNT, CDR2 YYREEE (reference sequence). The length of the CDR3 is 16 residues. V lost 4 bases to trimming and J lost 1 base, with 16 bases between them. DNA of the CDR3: TGTGCCAGCAGCCCTGGGACTTCGCTGCGCACAGATACGCAGTATTTT. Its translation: CASSPGTSLRTDTQYF.

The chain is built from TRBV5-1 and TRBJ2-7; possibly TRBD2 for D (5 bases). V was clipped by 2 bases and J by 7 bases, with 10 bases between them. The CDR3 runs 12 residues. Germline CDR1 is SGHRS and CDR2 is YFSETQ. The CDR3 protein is CASSFPEGEQYF. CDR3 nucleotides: TGCGCCAGCAGCTTCCCCGAGGGAGAGCAGTACTTC.

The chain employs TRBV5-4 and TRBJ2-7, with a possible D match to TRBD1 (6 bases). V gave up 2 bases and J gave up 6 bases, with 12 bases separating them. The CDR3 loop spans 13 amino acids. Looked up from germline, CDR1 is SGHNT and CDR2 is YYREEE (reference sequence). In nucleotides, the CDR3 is TGTGCCAGCAGCTTAGAACAGGGCAGCGAGCAGTACTTC. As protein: CASSLEQGSEQYF.

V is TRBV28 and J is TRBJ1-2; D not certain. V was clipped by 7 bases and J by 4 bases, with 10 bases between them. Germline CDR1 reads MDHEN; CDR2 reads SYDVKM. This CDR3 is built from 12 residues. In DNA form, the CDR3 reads TGTGCCAGCACGGGTGGAGTCTATGGCTACACCTTC. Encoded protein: CASTGGVYGYTF.

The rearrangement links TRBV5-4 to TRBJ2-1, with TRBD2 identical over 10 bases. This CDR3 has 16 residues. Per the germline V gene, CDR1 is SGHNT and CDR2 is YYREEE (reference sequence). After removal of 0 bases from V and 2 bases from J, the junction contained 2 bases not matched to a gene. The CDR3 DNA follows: TGTGCCAGCAGCTTGGGTACTAGCGGGACCTACAATGAGCAGTTCTTC. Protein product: CASSLGTSGTYNEQFF.

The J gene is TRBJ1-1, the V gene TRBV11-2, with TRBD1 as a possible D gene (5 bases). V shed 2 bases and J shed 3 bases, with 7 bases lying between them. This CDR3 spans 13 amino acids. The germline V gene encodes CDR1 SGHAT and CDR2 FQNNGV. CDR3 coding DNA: TGTGCCAGCAGCTTAACGGGGGACACTGAAGCTTTCTTT. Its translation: CASSLTGDTEAFF.

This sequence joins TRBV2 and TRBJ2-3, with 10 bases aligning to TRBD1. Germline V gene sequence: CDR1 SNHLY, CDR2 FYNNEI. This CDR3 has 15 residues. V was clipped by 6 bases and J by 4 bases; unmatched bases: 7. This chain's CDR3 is CASSRDRGSADTQYF. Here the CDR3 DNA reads TGTGCCAGCAGCCGGGACAGGGGTAGCGCAGATACGCAGTATTTT.

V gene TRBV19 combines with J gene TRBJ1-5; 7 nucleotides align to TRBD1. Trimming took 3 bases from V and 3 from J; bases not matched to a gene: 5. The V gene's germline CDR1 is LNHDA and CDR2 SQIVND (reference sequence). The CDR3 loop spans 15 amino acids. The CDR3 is CASSIWDRPNQPQHF. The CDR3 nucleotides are TGTGCCAGTAGTATCTGGGACAGACCCAATCAGCCCCAGCATTTT.

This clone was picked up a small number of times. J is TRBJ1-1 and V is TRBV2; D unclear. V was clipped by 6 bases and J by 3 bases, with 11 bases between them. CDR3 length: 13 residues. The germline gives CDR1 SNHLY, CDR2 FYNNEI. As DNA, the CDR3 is TGTGCCAGCAGGATAATGAGGGACACTGAAGCTTTCTTT. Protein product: CASRIMRDTEAFF.

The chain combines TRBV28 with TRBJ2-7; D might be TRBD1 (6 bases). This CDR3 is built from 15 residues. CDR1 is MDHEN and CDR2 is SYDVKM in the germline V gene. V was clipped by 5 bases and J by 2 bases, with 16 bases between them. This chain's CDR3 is CASSLRTAAAYEQYF. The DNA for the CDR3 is TGTGCCAGCAGTCTTCGGACAGCCGCCGCCTACGAGCAGTACTTC.

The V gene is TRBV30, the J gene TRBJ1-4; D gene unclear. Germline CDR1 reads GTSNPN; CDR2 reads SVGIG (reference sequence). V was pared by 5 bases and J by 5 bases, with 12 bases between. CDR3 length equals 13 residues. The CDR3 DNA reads TGTGCCTGGGATAGCGGGCTAAATGAAAAACTGTTTTTT. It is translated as CAWDSGLNEKLFF.

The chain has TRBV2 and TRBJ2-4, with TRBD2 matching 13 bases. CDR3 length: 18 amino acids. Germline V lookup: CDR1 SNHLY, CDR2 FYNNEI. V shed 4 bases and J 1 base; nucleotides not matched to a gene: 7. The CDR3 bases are TGTGCCAGCAGTGGGACTAGCGGGAGAATAGCGGCCAAAAACATTCAGTACTTC. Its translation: CASSGTSGRIAAKNIQYF.

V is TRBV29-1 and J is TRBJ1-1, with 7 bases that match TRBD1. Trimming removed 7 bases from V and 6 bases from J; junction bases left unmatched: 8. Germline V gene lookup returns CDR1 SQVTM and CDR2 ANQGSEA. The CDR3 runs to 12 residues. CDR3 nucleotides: TGCAGCGGTCAGGGGGAATACGCTGAAGCTTTCTTT. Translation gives CSGQGEYAEAFF.

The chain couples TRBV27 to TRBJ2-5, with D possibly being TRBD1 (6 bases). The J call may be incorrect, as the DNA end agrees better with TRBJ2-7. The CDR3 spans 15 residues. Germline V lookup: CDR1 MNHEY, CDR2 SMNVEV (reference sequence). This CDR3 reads CASSFGQGLNNEQYF. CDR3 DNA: TGTGCCAGCAGTTTTGGTCAGGGGCTAAATAACGAGCAGTACTTC.

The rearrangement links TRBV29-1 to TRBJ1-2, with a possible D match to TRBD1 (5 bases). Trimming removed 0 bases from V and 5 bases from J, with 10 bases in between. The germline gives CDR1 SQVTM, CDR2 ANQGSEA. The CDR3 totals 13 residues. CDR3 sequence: CSVEEGLFYGYTF. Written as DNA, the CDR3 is TGCAGCGTTGAAGAGGGACTTTTTTATGGCTACACCTTC. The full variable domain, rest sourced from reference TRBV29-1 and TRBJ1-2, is SAVISQKPSRDICQRGTSLTIQCQVDSQVTMMFWYRQQPGQSLTLIATANQGSEATYESGFVIDKFPISRPNLTFSTLTVSNMSPEDSSIYLCSVEEGLFYGYTFGSGTRLTVV.

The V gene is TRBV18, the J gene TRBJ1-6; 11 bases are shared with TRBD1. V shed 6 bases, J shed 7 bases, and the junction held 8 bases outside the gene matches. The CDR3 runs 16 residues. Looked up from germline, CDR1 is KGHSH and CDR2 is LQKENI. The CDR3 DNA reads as TGTGCCAGCTCCCCGGGACAGGGGGGCCCAAATTCACCCCTCCACTTT. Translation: CASSPGQGGPNSPLHF.

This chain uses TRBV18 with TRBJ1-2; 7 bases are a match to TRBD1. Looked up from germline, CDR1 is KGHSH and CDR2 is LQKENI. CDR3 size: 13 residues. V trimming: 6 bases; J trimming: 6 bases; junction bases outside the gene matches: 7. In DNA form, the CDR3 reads TGTGCCAGCTCCAAGACAGGGAGGCATGGCTACACCTTC. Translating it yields CASSKTGRHGYTF.

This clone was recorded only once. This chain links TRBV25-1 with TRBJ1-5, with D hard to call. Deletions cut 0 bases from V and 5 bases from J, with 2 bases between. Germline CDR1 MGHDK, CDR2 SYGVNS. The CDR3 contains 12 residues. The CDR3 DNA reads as TGTGCCAGCAGTGAATACGATCAGCCCCAGCATTTT. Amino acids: CASSEYDQPQHF. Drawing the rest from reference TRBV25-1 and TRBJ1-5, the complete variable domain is EADIYQTPRYLVIGTGKKITLECSQTMGHDKMYWYQQDPGMELHLIHYSYGVNSTEKGDLSSESTVSRIRTEHFPLTLESARPSHTSQYLCASSEYDQPQHFGDGTRLSIL.

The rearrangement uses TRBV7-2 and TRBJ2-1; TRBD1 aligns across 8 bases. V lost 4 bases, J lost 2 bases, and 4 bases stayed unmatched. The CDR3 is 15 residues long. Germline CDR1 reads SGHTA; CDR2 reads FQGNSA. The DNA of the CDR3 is TGTGCCAGCAGCTCCTACAGGGGGGCCTACAATGAGCAGTTCTTC. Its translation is CASSSYRGAYNEQFF.

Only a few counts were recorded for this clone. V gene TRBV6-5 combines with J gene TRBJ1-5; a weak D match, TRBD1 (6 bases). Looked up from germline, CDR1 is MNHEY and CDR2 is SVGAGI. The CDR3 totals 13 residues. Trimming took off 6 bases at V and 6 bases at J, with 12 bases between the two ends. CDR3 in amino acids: CASSLTGGQPQHF. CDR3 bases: TGTGCCAGCAGCCTGACAGGTGGTCAGCCCCAGCATTTT.

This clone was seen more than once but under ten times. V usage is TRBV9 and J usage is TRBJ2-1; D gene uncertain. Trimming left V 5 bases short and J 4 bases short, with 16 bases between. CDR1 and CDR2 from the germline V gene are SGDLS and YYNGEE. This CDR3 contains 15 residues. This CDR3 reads CASSPKSPDYNEQFF. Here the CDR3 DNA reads TGTGCCAGCAGTCCTAAAAGTCCCGATTACAATGAGCAGTTCTTC.

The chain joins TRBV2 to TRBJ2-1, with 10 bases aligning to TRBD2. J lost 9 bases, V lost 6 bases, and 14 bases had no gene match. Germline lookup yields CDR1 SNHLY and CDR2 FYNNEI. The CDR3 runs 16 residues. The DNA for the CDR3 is TGTGCCAGCAGGAGCCTGAGGCTAGCGGGAGAGGCTGAGCAGTTCTTC. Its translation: CASRSLRLAGEAEQFF.